This T cell receptor beta chain was found in a study of cytomegalovirus exposure and HLA in healthy donors. A multiplex PCR was run with 60 Vbeta primers and 13 Jbeta primers. This table comes from immunoSEQ multiplex PCR, and its TCRdb copy is limited to in-frame clones, with some not included. The sample shows approximately 150,000 clones, roughly 80% of them seen only once. This CDR3 has 16 residues. V was pared by 3 bases and J by 5 bases, with 8 bases of the junction left unmatched. Germline V gene data show CDR1 as SGHRS and CDR2 as YFSETQ. Sequencing was carried out using PBMCs. The chain uses TRBV5-1 and TRBJ2-1, with 10 positions matching TRBD2. The receptor comes from a woman between 25 and 40 years old in good health and CMV-seronegative. In DNA form, the CDR3 reads TGCGCCAGCAGCTGGGCCAGCGGGGGGGCCAACAATGAGCAGTTCTTC. It encodes CASSWASGGANNEQFF.